These T cell receptor beta chains were read from a single sample in a study of cytotoxic CD8 clonotypes in ibrutinib-treated CLL. TCRdb's copy holds only in-frame clones and misses some; the assay was immunoSEQ multiplex PCR. The sample consists of roughly 200,000 clones, 60% to 80% of them appearing once. The sample consisted of PBMCs, taken after 12 months of ibrutinib treatment. Every receptor here comes from a human donor with chronic lymphocytic leukemia. The conserved cysteine and the conserved F or W are not part of the CDR3 here. D genes are given only for firm matches. Only some rows state a clone size, as once, few, many or a class for expanded clones.

d_call: .
v_call: TRBV6-4
clone_size: .
j_call: TRBJ2-3
cdr3_length: 13
cdr3_aa: ASSEGDGGGDTQY

d_call: TRBD1
v_call: TRBV30
clone_size: .
j_call: TRBJ2-3
cdr3_length: 13
cdr3_aa: AWSAGTGKTDTQY

d_call: .
v_call: TRBV7-3
clone_size: .
j_call: TRBJ2-2
cdr3_length: 14
cdr3_aa: ASSEGGTPRGGELF

d_call: .
v_call: TRBV18
clone_size: .
j_call: TRBJ1-2
cdr3_length: 10
cdr3_aa: ASSPGEGGYT

d_call: .
v_call: TRBV6-5
clone_size: .
j_call: TRBJ2-2
cdr3_length: 13
cdr3_aa: ASSQGQLQTGELF

d_call: TRBD2
v_call: TRBV6-4
clone_size: once
j_call: TRBJ2-7
cdr3_length: 16
cdr3_aa: ASPTRRTSGVPHYEQY

d_call: .
v_call: TRBV5-1
clone_size: .
j_call: TRBJ2-7
cdr3_length: 12
cdr3_aa: ASSEKRSSYEQY

d_call: TRBD1
v_call: TRBV6-5
clone_size: .
j_call: TRBJ1-2
cdr3_length: 12
cdr3_aa: ASSYGQTGKGYT

d_call: .
v_call: TRBV14
clone_size: .
j_call: TRBJ1-2
cdr3_length: 12
cdr3_aa: ASSQDLVGYGYT

d_call: .
v_call: TRBV29-1
clone_size: .
j_call: TRBJ1-1
cdr3_length: 11
cdr3_aa: SAHSRGWSEAF

d_call: TRBD1
v_call: TRBV2
clone_size: .
j_call: TRBJ2-2
cdr3_length: 13
cdr3_aa: ASRADRVNTGELF

d_call: .
v_call: TRBV13
clone_size: .
j_call: TRBJ1-1
cdr3_length: 13
cdr3_aa: ASTKEDYPNTEAF

d_call: TRBD2
v_call: TRBV5-1
clone_size: .
j_call: TRBJ2-3
cdr3_length: 14
cdr3_aa: ASSLMAGGSTDTQY

d_call: .
v_call: TRBV4-2
clone_size: .
j_call: TRBJ2-7
cdr3_length: 12
cdr3_aa: ASSQEWGAYEQY

d_call: .
v_call: TRBV18
clone_size: .
j_call: TRBJ1-2
cdr3_length: 11
cdr3_aa: ASSRTEKVGYT

d_call: .
v_call: TRBV2
clone_size: once
j_call: TRBJ2-1
cdr3_length: 11
cdr3_aa: ASSEGVYNEQF

d_call: .
v_call: TRBV30
clone_size: .
j_call: TRBJ1-1
cdr3_length: 12
cdr3_aa: AWNRDWRDTEAF

d_call: .
v_call: TRBV5-6
clone_size: .
j_call: TRBJ2-7
cdr3_length: 12
cdr3_aa: ASSLYRATYEQY

d_call: TRBD2
v_call: TRBV30
clone_size: .
j_call: TRBJ2-2
cdr3_length: 14
cdr3_aa: ARGGSPSKNTGELF

d_call: .
v_call: TRBV28
clone_size: .
j_call: TRBJ2-6
cdr3_length: 11
cdr3_aa: ASSPPGANVLT

d_call: TRBD1
v_call: TRBV5-1
clone_size: .
j_call: TRBJ1-6
cdr3_length: 12
cdr3_aa: ASSETGTDSPLH

d_call: TRBD1
v_call: TRBV29-1
clone_size: .
j_call: TRBJ1-3
cdr3_length: 15
cdr3_aa: SVTDLDRGPSGNTIY

d_call: .
v_call: TRBV6-1
clone_size: once
j_call: TRBJ2-1
cdr3_length: 11
cdr3_aa: ASSEWVGHEQF

d_call: .
v_call: TRBV5-1
clone_size: .
j_call: TRBJ2-7
cdr3_length: 12
cdr3_aa: ASSLSGADVEQY

d_call: .
v_call: TRBV27
clone_size: .
j_call: TRBJ2-5
cdr3_length: 13
cdr3_aa: ASSSGERGQETQY

d_call: .
v_call: TRBV4-2
clone_size: .
j_call: TRBJ2-5
cdr3_length: 9
cdr3_aa: ASSLQETQY

d_call: .
v_call: TRBV28
clone_size: .
j_call: TRBJ2-7
cdr3_length: 10
cdr3_aa: ASSDGTYEQY

d_call: .
v_call: TRBV5-8
clone_size: .
j_call: TRBJ2-1
cdr3_length: 11
cdr3_aa: ATRTHDYNEQF